These 18 T cell receptor beta chains originate from one sample sequenced in a study of blood T cell repertoires in COVID-19. Clones were read by immunoSEQ multiplex PCR, and TCRdb kept only the in-frame ones, dropping some. The table records around 280,000 clones, roughly 80% of them present only once. Sequenced: peripheral blood. The receptors here all came from a woman aged 50 to 60 with active or convalescent COVID-19.

This clone was seen a handful of times. This CDR3 is also generated by other DNA sequences in the sample. The chain has TRBV5-1 and TRBJ1-2; 10 nucleotides agree with TRBD1. The J segment lost 5 bases and the V segment lost 2 bases, leaving 3 bases of the junction unmatched. Germline V gene sequence: CDR1 SGHRS, CDR2 YFSETQ. The CDR3 spans 14 residues. The CDR3 region is CASSLGTGAYGYTF. The CDR3 DNA follows: TGCGCCAGCAGCTTAGGGACAGGGGCATATGGCTACACCTTC.

This chain joins TRBV2 and TRBJ2-5; maybe TRBD2 (5 bases). Per germline, CDR1 SNHLY and CDR2 FYNNEI. The CDR3 contains 13 residues. V lost 7 bases, J lost 2 bases, and 11 bases lay in between. The CDR3 spells CASISEGQETQYF. The DNA for the CDR3 is TGTGCCAGCATATCTGAGGGTCAAGAGACCCAGTACTTC.

This clone appeared many times. V gene TRBV19 combines with J gene TRBJ1-4, with D perhaps TRBD1 (6 bases). V was shortened by 5 bases and J by 8 bases, with 15 bases between the two germline ends. The germline V gene encodes CDR1 LNHDA and CDR2 SQIVND (reference sequence). This CDR3 comprises 14 residues. The CDR3 region is CASSLGQGKEKLFF. Here the CDR3 DNA reads TGTGCCAGTAGTCTGGGACAAGGGAAGGAAAAACTGTTTTTT.

This rearrangement joins TRBV9 to TRBJ2-3; 8 nucleotides align to TRBD1. There are 13 residues in the CDR3. V shed 3 bases and J 5 bases; nucleotides not matched to a gene: 2. Germline CDR1 reads SGDLS; CDR2 reads YYNGEE. CDR3 in amino acids: CASSAGQGDTQYF. CDR3 DNA: TGTGCCAGCAGCGCCGGACAGGGAGATACGCAGTATTTT.

This chain connects TRBV19 to TRBJ2-2, with D perhaps TRBD1 (5 bases). The germline gives CDR1 LNHDA, CDR2 SQIVND (reference sequence). Deletions cut 3 bases from V and 5 bases from J, with 10 bases between. This CDR3 is 14 amino acids long. In DNA form, the CDR3 reads TGTGCCAGTAGTATCCAGCCAGGGACCGGGGAGCTGTTTTTT. It specifies CASSIQPGTGELFF.

This clone was detected ten times or more. The V gene is TRBV11-2, the J gene TRBJ2-2; 10 bases map to TRBD1. The CDR3 loop spans 14 amino acids. CDR1 is SGHAT, CDR2 FQNNGV, per germline. V shed 6 bases, J shed 6 bases, and the junction held 4 bases outside the gene matches. The CDR3, as DNA: TGTGCCAGCAGGGCGGGACAGGGGTCCGGGGAGCTGTTTTTT. As protein: CASRAGQGSGELFF. The entire variable domain, with the rest obtained from reference TRBV11-2 and TRBJ2-2, is as follows: EAGVAQSPRYKIIEKRQSVAFWCNPISGHATLYWYQQILGQGPKLLIQFQNNGVVDDSQLPKDRFSAERLKGVDSTLKIQPAKLEDSAVYLCASRAGQGSGELFFGEGSRLTVL.

The chain couples TRBV5-1 to TRBJ1-1; possible D gene TRBD1, 6 bases. Germline CDR1 and CDR2: SGHRS and YFSETQ. The CDR3 totals 17 residues. Trimming left V 3 bases short and J 6 bases short, with 24 bases between. CDR3 bases: TGCGCCAGCAGCTGGACGGAGTTTAGGGGGGGCGTCGCTGAAGCTTTCTTT. Encoded protein: CASSWTEFRGGVAEAFF. Together with reference TRBV5-1 and TRBJ1-1, the CDR3 gives the full variable domain: KAGVTQTPRYLIKTRGQQVTLSCSPISGHRSVSWYQQTPGQGLQFLFEYFSETQRNKGNFPGRFSGRQFSNSRSEMNVSTLELGDSALYLCASSWTEFRGGVAEAFFGQGTRLTVV.

The chain couples TRBV12-2 to TRBJ1-2; TRBD1 was called by the table and not checked on the DNA. TRBV12-2 is marked as a pseudogene. This CDR3 spans 11 amino acids. The CDR3, as DNA: TGTGCAAGTCGCTGCGGACAGGACCTCCTATTC. This encodes CASRCGQDLLF.

The V and J genes are TRBV18 and TRBJ2-3; possibly TRBD2 for D (6 bases). Per the germline V gene, CDR1 is KGHSH and CDR2 is LQKENI. Trimming left V 6 bases short and J 3 bases short, with 16 bases between. CDR3 length equals 15 residues. CDR3 loop: CASSPYRGKTDTQYF. CDR3 sequence (DNA): TGTGCCAGCTCCCCCTATCGGGGGAAAACAGATACGCAGTATTTT.

The chain recombines TRBV27 with TRBJ1-5, with 8 positions matching TRBD1. This CDR3 contains 15 residues. The V and J ends lost 5 bases and 1 base, in that order; junction bases with no gene match: 4. The germline gives CDR1 MNHEY, CDR2 SMNVEV (reference sequence). The CDR3 bases are TGTGCCAGCAGTGCCTGGACAGGGAGCAATCAGCCCCAGCATTTT. This codes for CASSAWTGSNQPQHF.

The CDR3 DNA reads as TGTGCCAGCATCAGAGGACTAGCGGGAGCGTGGGAGCAGTACTTC. It encodes CASIRGLAGAWEQYF. The genes are TRBV6-5 and TRBJ2-7; 13 bases match TRBD2. Trimming took 7 bases from V and 7 from J; bases not matched to a gene: 10. CDR3 length equals 15 residues. The germline gives CDR1 MNHEY, CDR2 SVGAGI.

The V call is TRBV9, the J call TRBJ2-7; 8 nucleotides align to TRBD2. Trimming cost V 4 bases and J 0 bases; bases outside gene matches: 6. The length of the CDR3 is 15 residues. The germline V gene has CDR1 SGDLS and CDR2 YYNGEE. The chain's CDR3 is CASSPTGGNSYEQYF. CDR3 DNA: TGTGCCAGCAGCCCGACGGGGGGGAACTCCTACGAGCAGTACTTC.

The rearrangement links TRBV7-2 to TRBJ2-6; perhaps TRBD1 as D (5 bases). V was clipped by 4 bases and J by 3 bases, with 10 bases between them. Per the germline V gene, CDR1 is SGHTA and CDR2 is FQGNSA. The length of the CDR3 is 15 residues. CDR3 nucleotide sequence: TGTGCCAGCAGCTGGACAAGGAATGGGGCCAACGTCCTGACTTTC. The encoded protein is CASSWTRNGANVLTF.

The chain couples TRBV15 to TRBJ1-3; D is unresolved. Germline-derived CDR1 and CDR2 are LNHNV and YYDKDF (reference sequence). The CDR3 runs 16 residues. V gave up 5 bases and J gave up 0 bases, with 14 bases separating them. The CDR3 reads CATSSQTTGSGNTIYF. CDR3 nucleotide sequence: TGTGCCACCAGCTCTCAGACGACGGGCTCTGGAAACACCATATATTTT.

The chain carries TRBV6-1 and TRBJ2-5; 8 bases match TRBD1. Germline V gives CDR1 MNHNS, CDR2 SASEGT. CDR3 length: 16 amino acids. V trimming: 3 bases; J trimming: 5 bases; junction bases outside the gene matches: 11. The CDR3 sequence is CASSEIPGQGVETQYF. The DNA of the CDR3 is TGTGCCAGCAGTGAGATCCCTGGACAGGGTGTGGAGACCCAGTACTTC.

The rearrangement uses TRBV29-1 and TRBJ1-1; TRBD1 is a possible D gene (6 bases). V lost 5 bases and J 0 bases, leaving 16 bases between the germline ends. CDR3 length equals 15 residues. Germline V gene data show CDR1 as SQVTM and CDR2 as ANQGSEA. The CDR3 region is CSVLGAATMNTEAFF. The CDR3, as DNA: TGCAGCGTTCTGGGGGCAGCAACCATGAACACTGAAGCTTTCTTT.

The chain uses TRBV4-2 and TRBJ2-5; 12 bases are a match to TRBD2. The germline CDR1 and CDR2 sequences are LGHNA and YNFKEQ. V was clipped by 3 bases and J by 3 bases; unmatched bases: 17. The length of the CDR3 is 20 residues. CDR3 nucleotide sequence: TGTGCCAGCAGCCACTACCGCTCCGGGCTAGCGGGAGGGCCAAAAGAGACCCAGTACTTC. This codes for CASSHYRSGLAGGPKETQYF.

The CDR3 reads CASSPGLAGGNPYEQYF. The CDR3 nucleotides are TGTGCCAGCAGCCCAGGACTAGCGGGAGGGAATCCCTACGAGCAGTACTTC. V is TRBV5-5 and J is TRBJ2-7, with 15 positions matching TRBD2. Trimming removed 4 bases from V and 2 bases from J; junction bases left unmatched: 7. CDR1 is SGHKS, CDR2 YYEKEE, per germline (reference sequence). This CDR3 has 17 residues.